These 21 T cell receptor beta chains were sequenced from one sample in a study of blood T cell repertoires in COVID-19. Sequencing used immunoSEQ multiplex PCR; TCRdb keeps in-frame clones, though not all of them. The sample shows more than 95,000 clones, 80% to 95% of them seen only once. Sequenced sample: peripheral blood. The receptors were gathered from a man over 45 with COVID-19, enrolled during active disease.

This sequence joins TRBV29-1 and TRBJ1-2; 11 positions match TRBD1. The CDR3 covers 14 residues. In germline, CDR1 is SQVTM, CDR2 ANQGSEA. The ends lost 5 bases at V and 3 bases at J; junction bases unmatched: 5. For the CDR3, the DNA is TGCAGCGTTTGGACAGGGGGCCGTGACTATGGCTACACCTTC. Protein: CSVWTGGRDYGYTF. Using reference TRBV29-1 and TRBJ1-2 for the parts outside the CDR3, the full variable domain is SAVISQKPSRDICQRGTSLTIQCQVDSQVTMMFWYRQQPGQSLTLIATANQGSEATYESGFVIDKFPISRPNLTFSTLTVSNMSPEDSSIYLCSVWTGGRDYGYTFGSGTRLTVV.

The chain has TRBV7-2 and TRBJ2-2; 10 bases match TRBD2. Germline V gene sequence: CDR1 SGHTA, CDR2 FQGNSA. The CDR3 has 16 residues. The J segment lost 6 bases and the V segment lost 3 bases, leaving 7 bases of the junction unmatched. The CDR3 coding sequence is TGTGCCAGCAGCTTTAGTGGAAGCGGGAGGGCCGGGGAGCTGTTTTTT. Its translation is CASSFSGSGRAGELFF.

This chain connects TRBV9 to TRBJ2-6; D call uncertain. The germline V and J ends were trimmed by 3 bases and 0 bases, with 10 bases remaining between them. The CDR3 is 16 residues long. CDR1 is SGDLS, CDR2 YYNGEE, per germline. The CDR3 nucleotides read TGTGCCAGCAGCGGAACTAAGAGCTCTGGGGCCAACGTCCTGACTTTC. Translated, it gives CASSGTKSSGANVLTF.

V usage is TRBV15 and J usage is TRBJ1-2; 10 nucleotides align to TRBD1. Germline V gives CDR1 LNHNV, CDR2 YYDKDF (reference sequence). V trimming: 0 bases; J trimming: 7 bases; junction bases outside the gene matches: 14. This CDR3 region has 18 residues. In DNA, the CDR3 is TGTGCCACCAGCAGAGATCTAATTAAGAGACAGGGGGCGTCTGGCTACACCTTC. Translating it yields CATSRDLIKRQGASGYTF.

This clone was counted only a few times. This rearrangement joins TRBV19 to TRBJ1-1; 7 bases are shared with TRBD1. Germline V gene data show CDR1 as LNHDA and CDR2 as SQIVND (reference sequence). Trimming took 5 bases from V and 2 from J; bases not matched to a gene: 8. This CDR3 is built from 15 residues. The CDR3 sequence is CASSSLGTANTEAFF. The CDR3 region has the DNA TGTGCCAGTAGTTCCCTAGGGACAGCCAACACTGAAGCTTTCTTT.

The chain couples TRBV7-9 to TRBJ2-5; 12 nucleotides match TRBD2. Trimming at V came to 5 bases and at J to 4 bases, leaving 2 bases not matched to a gene. Germline V CDR1 and CDR2: SEHNR, FQNEAQ (reference sequence). The CDR3 length is 14 residues. Here the CDR3 reads CASSVLAGGETQYF. In nucleotides, the CDR3 is TGTGCCAGCAGCGTACTAGCGGGGGGAGAGACCCAGTACTTC.

V gene TRBV1 combines with J gene TRBJ1-5; the table names TRBD1, a call not compared with the DNA. TRBV1 is a listed pseudogene. The length of the CDR3 is 20 residues. The CDR3 DNA reads as TGCACCAGCAGCCACGATATCCGGGGACAGGGCCTTTATAGCAATCAGCCCCAGCATTTT. This sequence encodes CTSSHDIRGQGLYSNQPQHF.

The rearrangement uses TRBV10-3 and TRBJ1-2; 10 bases agree with TRBD1. From germline, CDR1 is ENHRY and CDR2 SYGVKD. V was clipped by 3 bases and J by 5 bases; unmatched bases: 6. This CDR3 contains 15 residues. The CDR3 DNA reads as TGTGCCATCAGTGATTCGGGACAGGGGTTATATGGCTACACCTTC. It is translated as CAISDSGQGLYGYTF.

This sequence joins TRBV2 and TRBJ2-5; a weak D match, TRBD2 (6 bases). CDR3 length: 16 residues. CDR1 and CDR2 from the germline V gene are SNHLY and FYNNEI. V gave up 3 bases and J gave up 1 base, with 15 bases separating them. The CDR3 region has the DNA TGTGCCAGCAGTGATCCCGAGCGGGCCACCCAAGAGACCCAGTACTTC. This sequence encodes CASSDPERATQETQYF.

This clone is a singleton in its sample. The chain carries TRBV30 and TRBJ1-5; the D gene is possibly TRBD1 (5 bases). This CDR3 region has 17 residues. Deletions cut 1 base from V and 2 bases from J, with 18 bases between. Germline assignment: CDR1 GTSNPN and CDR2 SVGIG (reference sequence). CDR3 residues: CAWSGQFPPPGNQPQHF. CDR3 nucleotide sequence: TGTGCCTGGAGTGGACAGTTTCCCCCTCCGGGCAATCAGCCCCAGCATTTT.

The rearrangement joins TRBV19 to TRBJ1-1; D ambiguous. This CDR3 spans 13 amino acids. From germline, CDR1 is LNHDA and CDR2 SQIVND (reference sequence). The ends were cut back, 1 base at V and 1 base at J, with 4 bases in the middle. CDR3 DNA sequence: TGTGCCAGTAGTATAGGTAAGAACACTGAAGCTTTCTTT. Translated, it gives CASSIGKNTEAFF.

The CDR3 spells CASSIQQDSNQPQHF. DNA of the CDR3: TGTGCCAGTAGTATTCAGCAGGATAGCAATCAGCCCCAGCATTTT. The chain is built from TRBV19 and TRBJ1-5; D is uncertain. The length of the CDR3 is 15 residues. Trimming shortened V by 3 bases and J by 0 bases, and 9 bases separated the two germline ends. The germline gives CDR1 LNHDA, CDR2 SQIVND (reference sequence).

This clone was detected only once. The genes are TRBV5-1 and TRBJ2-7, with 8 bases aligning to TRBD1. This CDR3 has 17 amino acids. Looked up from germline, CDR1 is SGHRS and CDR2 is YFSETQ. V gave up 1 base and J gave up 6 bases; unmatched junction bases: 15. DNA of the CDR3: TGCGCCAGCAGCTTGAATCCCGGACAGGGTGGAGTAGGCGAGCAGTACGTC. Its protein is CASSLNPGQGGVGEQYV.

The chain carries TRBV15 and TRBJ2-2; 9 bases map to TRBD1. Per the germline V gene, CDR1 is LNHNV and CDR2 is YYDKDF (reference sequence). The V gene end was trimmed by 5 bases and the J gene end by 4 bases; junction bases not matched to a gene: 5. The CDR3 runs to 15 residues. CDR3 region: CATSAGQGITGELFF. The CDR3 nucleotides are TGTGCCACCAGCGCGGGACAGGGAATCACCGGGGAGCTGTTTTTT. Full variable domain (rest looked up from reference TRBV15 and TRBJ2-2): DAMVIQNPRYQVTQFGKPVTLSCSQTLNHNVMYWYQQKSSQAPKLLFHYYDKDFNNEADTPDNFQSRRPNTSFCFLDIRSPGLGDTAMYLCATSAGQGITGELFFGEGSRLTVL.

The chain employs TRBV3-1 (or the pseudogene TRBV3-2) and TRBJ2-2; perhaps TRBD2 as D (5 bases). Deletions cut 1 base from V and 2 bases from J, with 8 bases between. Per germline, CDR1 LGHDT and CDR2 YNNKEL (reference sequence). This CDR3 is 15 amino acids long. Written as DNA, the CDR3 is TGTGCCAGCAGCCAAGGGCTAGCTAACACCGGGGAGCTGTTTTTT. Translated: CASSQGLANTGELFF.

The rearrangement joins TRBV12-3 or TRBV12-4 to TRBJ1-1; D remains ambiguous. The CDR3 loop spans 13 amino acids. V dropped 5 bases and J dropped 1 base, with 8 bases sitting between them. The chain's CDR3 is CASSPVGNTEAFF. CDR3 DNA sequence: TGTGCCAGCAGTCCCGTCGGGAACACTGAAGCTTTCTTT.

CDR3 sequence: CASSLRGYEQYF. DNA of the CDR3: TGCGCCAGCAGCTTGCGCGGCTACGAGCAGTACTTC. This sequence joins TRBV5-1 and TRBJ2-7; D is unresolved. V was pared by 1 base and J by 3 bases, with 5 bases between. This CDR3 is 12 amino acids long. Germline V lookup: CDR1 SGHRS, CDR2 YFSETQ.

The V call is TRBV30, the J call TRBJ1-4, with D possibly matching TRBD1 (5 bases). Germline V gives CDR1 GTSNPN, CDR2 SVGIG (reference sequence). Trimming removed 5 bases from V and 6 bases from J, with 13 bases in between. The CDR3 spans 13 residues. The CDR3 spells CAWGRPGDEKLFF. CDR3 sequence (DNA): TGTGCCTGGGGGAGGCCGGGGGATGAAAAACTGTTTTTT.

The chain uses TRBV3-1 (or the pseudogene TRBV3-2) and TRBJ1-6; 7 nucleotides align to TRBD1. With V trimmed by 4 bases and J by 6 bases, 12 bases remained unmatched. CDR1 and CDR2 from the germline V gene are LGHDT and YNNKEL (reference sequence). The CDR3 is 17 residues long. This CDR3 reads CASSRWTGQIINSPLHF. CDR3 in DNA: TGTGCCAGCAGCCGATGGACGGGACAGATAATTAATTCACCCCTCCACTTT.

The rearrangement uses TRBV19 and TRBJ2-5; 14 nucleotides match TRBD2. The CDR3 is 15 residues long. Germline loops: CDR1 LNHDA, CDR2 SQIVND (reference sequence). The V gene end was trimmed by 4 bases and the J gene end by 3 bases; junction bases not matched to a gene: 1. This CDR3 reads CASSRGLAGEETQYF. The CDR3 bases are TGTGCCAGTAGTAGGGGACTAGCGGGAGAAGAGACCCAGTACTTC.

The V call is TRBV25-1, the J call TRBJ2-7, with 7 bases fitting TRBD2. Germline CDR1 reads MGHDK; CDR2 reads SYGVNS. The junction had 7 bases not matched to a gene; V was cut back by 7 bases and J by 1 base. This CDR3 is 14 amino acids long. Here the CDR3 reads CASTPSGLSYEQYF. CDR3 nucleotide sequence: TGTGCCAGCACGCCTAGCGGCCTTTCCTACGAGCAGTACTTC.